This entry lists 20 T cell receptor beta chains sequenced from one sample in a study of metastatic and nonmetastatic thyroid tumors. TCRdb re-analyzed the PCR reads through MiXCR. This sample yields roughly 64,000 clones, of which approximately 4.1% are seen a single time; under 25% belongs to the top ten. Until they underwent thyroid surgery, no patient had received any treatment. Sequenced material: blood. These TCRs come from a female donor with papillary thyroid cancer or a benign thyroid nodule (not recorded which). Some clones in this sample may be carry-over from other donors' samples.

This clone has at least ten counts. The chain couples TRBV2 to TRBJ2-1; the D is unclear. V shed 6 bases and J shed 6 bases, with 6 bases lying between them. This CDR3 region has 11 residues. CDR1 SNHLY and CDR2 FYNNEI come from the germline V gene. CDR3 region: CASRVSNEQFF. In DNA form, the CDR3 reads TGTGCCAGCAGGGTAAGCAATGAGCAGTTCTTC.

This clone was detected many times. The chain has TRBV10-3 and TRBJ1-2, with D maybe TRBD1 (6 bases). Trimming left V 5 bases short and J 5 bases short, with 18 bases between. CDR1 is ENHRY, CDR2 SYGVKD, per germline. The CDR3 contains 15 residues. The CDR3 DNA sequence: TGTGCCATCAGTTTCGGGACCCAGGGGACATATGGCTACACCTTC. The encoded protein is CAISFGTQGTYGYTF.

This clone occurred many times. The chain uses TRBV19 and TRBJ2-3; D remains unclear. The CDR3 totals 15 residues. The V end lost 5 bases, the J end lost 8 bases, and 20 bases lay between the germline ends. Germline values: CDR1 LNHDA, CDR2 SQIVND (reference sequence). The CDR3 DNA sequence: TGTGCCAGTAGTCCCGCGTACGGCCGCTCCGTTACGCAGTATTTT. Translation: CASSPAYGRSVTQYF.

As for this clone: A much larger clone sits a single nucleotide away, making a read error possible. The rearrangement links TRBV6-2 or TRBV6-3 to TRBJ1-4; perhaps TRBD1 as D (6 bases). The germline CDR1 and CDR2 sequences are MNHEY and SVGEGT. The CDR3 sequence is 14 residues long. With 6 bases removed from V and 8 bases from J, the gap between germline ends came to 16 bases. CDR3 region: CASRSLGGGEKLFF. CDR3 DNA: TGTGCCAGCAGATCCCTCGGGGGCGGGGAAAAACTGTTTTTT.

This clone was picked up many times. The CDR3 protein is CATSRDGTGGWDTEAFF. The CDR3, as DNA: TGTGCCACCAGCAGAGATGGGACAGGGGGCTGGGACACTGAAGCTTTCTTT. The rearrangement joins TRBV15 to TRBJ1-1; TRBD1 agrees at 12 bases. Trimming cost V 0 bases and J 3 bases; bases outside gene matches: 5. The germline gives CDR1 LNHNV, CDR2 YYDKDF (reference sequence). The CDR3 runs to 17 residues.

This clone was detected many times. The chain links TRBV12-5 to TRBJ1-2, with 8 nucleotides matching TRBD1. From germline, CDR1 is LGHNT and CDR2 FRNRAP. The CDR3 totals 14 residues. Trimming at V came to 3 bases and at J to 8 bases, leaving 8 bases not matched to a gene. This CDR3 is CASGLLRTGHGYTF. CDR3 bases: TGTGCTAGTGGTTTACTCAGGACAGGGCACGGCTACACCTTC.

Note on this clone: This could be a read error, since a much larger clone is one nucleotide away. V gene TRBV19 combines with J gene TRBJ2-7; TRBD1 matches 7 bases. This CDR3 spans 15 amino acids. Germline CDR1 and CDR2: LNHDA and SQIVND (reference sequence). The CDR3 region has the DNA TGTGCCAGTACCTTCGGGACAGTGGGAAACCTAGAGCAGTGCTTC. Its translation: CASTFGTVGNLEQCF. Combining the CDR3 with reference TRBV19 and TRBJ2-7 gives the whole variable domain DGGITQSPKYLFRKEGQNVTLSCEQNLNHDAMYWYRQDPGQGLRLIYYSQIVNDFQKGDIAEGYSVSREKKESFPLTVTSAQKNPTAFYLCASTFGTVGNLEQCFGPGTRLTVT.

This clone was picked up a small number of times. The rearrangement uses TRBV18 and TRBJ2-3; 13 bases fit TRBD2. The junction had 1 base not matched to a gene; V was cut back by 0 bases and J by 4 bases. This CDR3 has 16 residues. Germline V lookup: CDR1 KGHSH, CDR2 LQKENI. The CDR3 loop reads CASSPPTSGGPDTQYF. As DNA, the CDR3 is TGTGCCAGCTCACCACCGACTAGCGGGGGGCCAGATACGCAGTATTTT.

This clone was seen ten or more times. The chain joins TRBV30 to TRBJ2-3; 9 bases fit TRBD1. Germline CDR1 GTSNPN, CDR2 SVGIG (reference sequence). The CDR3 is 13 amino acids. Trimming took 8 bases from V and 5 from J; bases not matched to a gene: 8. For the CDR3, the DNA is TGTGCCCTGCGACAGGGGGGCGGAGATACGCAGTATTTT. Its protein product is CALRQGGGDTQYF.

This clone was observed many times. The chain couples TRBV20-1 to TRBJ2-3; no definite D call. Trimming pared 3 bases from V and 4 bases from J, leaving 11 bases between. This CDR3 comprises 13 residues. The germline CDR1 and CDR2 sequences are DFQATT and SNEGSKA (reference sequence). The CDR3 spells CSASAYGADTQYF. Written as DNA, the CDR3 is TGCAGTGCTAGCGCCTATGGGGCAGATACGCAGTATTTT.

This clone was counted many times. The V gene is TRBV12-3 or TRBV12-4, the J gene TRBJ1-1, with unresolved D. The CDR3 runs to 14 residues. Trimming stripped 6 bases from V and 4 bases from J, with 15 bases between. The CDR3 loop is CASSPRRVGTEAFF. The CDR3 DNA sequence: TGTGCCAGCAGCCCGAGGAGGGTAGGCACTGAAGCTTTCTTT.

The rearrangement links TRBV20-1 to TRBJ1-1; 7 bases are shared with TRBD1. CDR1 DFQATT and CDR2 SNEGSKA come from the germline V gene (reference sequence). This CDR3 is built from 15 residues. J was trimmed by 3 bases and V by 6 bases; bases with no gene match: 13. The CDR3 nucleotides are TGCAGTGCCTTCGGGCAGGGGGGTACGTACACTGAAGCTTTCTTT. Protein product: CSAFGQGGTYTEAFF.

Remarks on this clone: Possible read error: a much larger clone is one base away. The chain combines TRBV5-8 with TRBJ2-1; 8 bases are a match to TRBD2. CDR1 SGHTS and CDR2 YDEGEE come from the germline V gene. CDR3 size: 15 residues. V gave up 4 bases and J gave up 9 bases; unmatched junction bases: 12. CDR3 region: CASSQAGDGWGEQFF. The CDR3 DNA reads TGTGCCAGCAGCCAAGCGGGAGACGGTTGGGGTGAGCAGTTCTTC.

A word on this clone: As the CDR3 is not closed by the conserved phenylalanine or tryptophan, this likely results from a read error. The CDR3 DNA reads as TGCGCCAGCAGCTTGAAGACAGGTGGCCACACAATATATTTA. Amino acid sequence: CASSLKTGGHTIYL. This chain joins TRBV5-1 and TRBJ1-3, with a weak D call TRBD1 (6 bases). Looked up from germline, CDR1 is SGHRS and CDR2 is YFSETQ. The CDR3 contains 14 residues.

This clone was seen more than once but under ten times. The chain links TRBV27 to TRBJ2-3; TRBD2 agrees at 14 bases. The CDR3 contains 16 residues. Germline V gene lookup returns CDR1 MNHEY and CDR2 SMNVEV (reference sequence). With V trimmed by 3 bases and J by 7 bases, 6 bases remained unmatched. CDR3 sequence: CASSFRTSGGINTQYF. CDR3 coding DNA: TGTGCCAGCAGTTTCCGGACTAGCGGGGGGATTAATACGCAGTATTTT.

The chain joins TRBV6-2 or TRBV6-3 to TRBJ2-2; maybe TRBD1 (6 bases). With 0 bases removed from V and 1 base from J, the gap between germline ends came to 12 bases. Germline V lookup: CDR1 MNHEY, CDR2 SVGEGT. This CDR3 has 17 amino acids. As DNA, the CDR3 is TGTGCCAGCAGTTACTCGGTTTGGGGGCAGAACACCGGGGAGCTGTTTTTT. This gives the protein CASSYSVWGQNTGELFF.

This clone was seen repeatedly, ten times or more. V usage is TRBV28 and J usage is TRBJ2-1, with 11 bases lining up with TRBD2. J gave up 9 bases and V 5 bases, and 3 bases lay outside the gene matches. The CDR3 has 13 residues. Germline lookup yields CDR1 MDHEN and CDR2 SYDVKM. The CDR3 protein is CASSASGRFEQFF. CDR3 DNA sequence: TGTGCCAGCAGTGCTAGCGGGAGGTTTGAGCAGTTCTTC.

This clone was seen more than once but under ten times. The chain employs TRBV5-1 and TRBJ1-1; no firm D call. The CDR3 covers 12 residues. V was pared by 5 bases and J by 7 bases, with 12 bases between. Germline V gene lookup returns CDR1 SGHRS and CDR2 YFSETQ. CDR3 protein: CASRDERSEAFF. CDR3 coding DNA: TGCGCCAGCAGAGACGAACGGAGTGAAGCTTTCTTT.

Turning to this clone: Other DNA sequences in the same sample also yield this CDR3. The chain has TRBV12-3 or TRBV12-4 and TRBJ2-7; unclear D gene. Between the trimmed V and J ends, which lost 6 bases and 2 bases, there was a span of 14 bases. The CDR3 covers 14 residues. The CDR3 reads CASRASGRTYEQYF. DNA for the CDR3: TGTGCCAGCAGGGCTAGTGGTAGGACCTACGAGCAGTACTTC.

This clone was detected ten times or more. The chain carries TRBV13 and TRBJ1-6; D may be TRBD1 (5 bases). This CDR3 is built from 22 residues. CDR1 is PRHDT, CDR2 FYEKMQ, per germline (reference sequence). Trimming took off 5 bases at V and 0 bases at J, with 29 bases between the two ends. The CDR3 sequence is CASSPKPGGVISSRSYNSPLHF. DNA for the CDR3: TGTGCCAGCAGCCCGAAGCCGGGAGGGGTAATTTCCTCCCGCTCCTATAATTCACCCCTCCACTTT. Using reference TRBV13 and TRBJ1-6 for the parts outside the CDR3, the full variable domain is AAGVIQSPRHLIKEKRETATLKCYPIPRHDTVYWYQQGPGQDPQFLISFYEKMQSDKGSIPDRFSAQQFSDYHSELNMSSLELGDSALYFCASSPKPGGVISSRSYNSPLHFGNGTRLTVT.